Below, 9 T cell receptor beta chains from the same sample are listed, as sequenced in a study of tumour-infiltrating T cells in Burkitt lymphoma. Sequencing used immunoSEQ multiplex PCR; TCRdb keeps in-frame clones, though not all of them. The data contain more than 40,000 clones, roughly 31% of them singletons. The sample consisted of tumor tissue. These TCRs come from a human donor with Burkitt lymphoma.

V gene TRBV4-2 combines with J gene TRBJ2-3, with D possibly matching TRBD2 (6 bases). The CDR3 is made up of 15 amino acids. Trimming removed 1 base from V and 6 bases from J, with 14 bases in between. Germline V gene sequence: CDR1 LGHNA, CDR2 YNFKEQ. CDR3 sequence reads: CASSQVSTSTDTQYF. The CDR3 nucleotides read TGTGCCAGCAGCCAAGTATCGACTAGTACGGATACGCAGTATTTT.

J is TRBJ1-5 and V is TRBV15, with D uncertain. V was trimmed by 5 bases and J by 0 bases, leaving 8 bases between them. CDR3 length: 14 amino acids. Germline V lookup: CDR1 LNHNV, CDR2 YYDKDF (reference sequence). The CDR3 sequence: CATSHDGSNQPQHF. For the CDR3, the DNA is TGTGCCACCAGCCATGACGGTAGCAATCAGCCCCAGCATTTT.

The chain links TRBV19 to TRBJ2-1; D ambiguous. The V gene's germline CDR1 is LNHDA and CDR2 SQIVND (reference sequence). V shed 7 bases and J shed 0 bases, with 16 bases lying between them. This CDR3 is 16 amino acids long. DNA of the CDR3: TGTGCCAGTACCCCCAGTCGGGCTAGCTCCTACAATGAGCAGTTCTTC. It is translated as CASTPSRASSYNEQFF. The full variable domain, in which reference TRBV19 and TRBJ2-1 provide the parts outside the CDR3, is DGGITQSPKYLFRKEGQNVTLSCEQNLNHDAMYWYRQDPGQGLRLIYYSQIVNDFQKGDIAEGYSVSREKKESFPLTVTSAQKNPTAFYLCASTPSRASSYNEQFFGPGTRLTVL.

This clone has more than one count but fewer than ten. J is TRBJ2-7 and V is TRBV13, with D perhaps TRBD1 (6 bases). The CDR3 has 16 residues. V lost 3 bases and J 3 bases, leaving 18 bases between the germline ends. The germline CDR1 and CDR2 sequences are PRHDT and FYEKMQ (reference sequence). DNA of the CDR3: TGTGCCAGCAGCTTCACCCTAACGGGCAGGGGCTACGAGCAGTACTTC. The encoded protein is CASSFTLTGRGYEQYF.

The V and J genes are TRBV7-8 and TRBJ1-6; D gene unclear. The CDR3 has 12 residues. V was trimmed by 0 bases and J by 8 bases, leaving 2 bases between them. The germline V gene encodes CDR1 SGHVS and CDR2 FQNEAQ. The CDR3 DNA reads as TGTGCCAGCAGCTTAGCACATTCACCCCTCCACTTT. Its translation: CASSLAHSPLHF.

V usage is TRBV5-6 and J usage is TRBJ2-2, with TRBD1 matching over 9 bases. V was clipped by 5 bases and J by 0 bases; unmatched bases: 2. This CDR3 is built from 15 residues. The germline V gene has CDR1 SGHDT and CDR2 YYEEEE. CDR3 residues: CASRRDRANTGELFF. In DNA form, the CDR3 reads TGTGCCAGCAGAAGGGACAGGGCGAACACCGGGGAGCTGTTTTTT.

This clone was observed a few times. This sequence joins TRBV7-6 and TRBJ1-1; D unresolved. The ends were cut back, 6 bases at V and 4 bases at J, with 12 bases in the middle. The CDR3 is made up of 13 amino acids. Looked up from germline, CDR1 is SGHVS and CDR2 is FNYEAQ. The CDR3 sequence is CASSFREGTEAFF. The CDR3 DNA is TGTGCCAGCAGTTTCCGGGAGGGCACTGAAGCTTTCTTT.

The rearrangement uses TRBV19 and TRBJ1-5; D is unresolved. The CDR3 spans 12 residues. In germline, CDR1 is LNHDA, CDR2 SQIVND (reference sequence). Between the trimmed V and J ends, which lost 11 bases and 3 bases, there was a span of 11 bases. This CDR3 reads CADEGDNQPQHF. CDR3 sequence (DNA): TGTGCCGATGAAGGAGACAATCAGCCCCAGCATTTT.

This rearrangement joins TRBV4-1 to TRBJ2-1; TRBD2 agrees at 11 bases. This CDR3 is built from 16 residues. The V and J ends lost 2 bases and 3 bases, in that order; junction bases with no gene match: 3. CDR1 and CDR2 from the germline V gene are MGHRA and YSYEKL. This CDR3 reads CASSQNLAGGYNEQFF. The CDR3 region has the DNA TGCGCCAGCAGCCAAAACCTAGCGGGGGGCTACAATGAGCAGTTCTTC.